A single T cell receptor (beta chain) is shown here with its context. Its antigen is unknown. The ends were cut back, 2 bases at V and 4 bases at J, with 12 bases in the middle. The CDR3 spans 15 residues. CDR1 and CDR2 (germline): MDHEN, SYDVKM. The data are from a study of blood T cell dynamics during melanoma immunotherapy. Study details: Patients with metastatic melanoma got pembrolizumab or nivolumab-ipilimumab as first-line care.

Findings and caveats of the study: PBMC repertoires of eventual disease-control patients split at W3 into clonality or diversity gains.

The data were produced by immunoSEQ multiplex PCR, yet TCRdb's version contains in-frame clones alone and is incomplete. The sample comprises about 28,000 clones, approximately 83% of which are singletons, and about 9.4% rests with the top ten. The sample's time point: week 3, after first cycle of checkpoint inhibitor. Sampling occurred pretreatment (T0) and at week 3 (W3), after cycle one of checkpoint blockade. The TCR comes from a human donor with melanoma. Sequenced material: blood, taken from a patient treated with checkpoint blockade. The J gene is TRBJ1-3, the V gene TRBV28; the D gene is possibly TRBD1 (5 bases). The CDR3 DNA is TGTGCCAGCAGTTTAGGAACAGGATTAGGAAACACCATATATTTT. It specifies CASSLGTGLGNTIYF.